The 5 T cell receptor beta chains given below trace back to one sample, sequenced in a study of OX40 agonist ivuxolimab in advanced cancers. The receptor library was made with the immunoSEQ multiplex PCR assay. TCRdb limited this immuneACCESS table to in-frame rearrangements with V and J called. A share of clones is missing; checked studies link under half to unresolved V genes, and the rest is unexplained. This sample comprises 55,000 to 90,000 clones, approximately 80% of them detected only once. Under 1.2% of the sample lies in the top ten. Sequencing used CD4+ or CD8+ T cells sorted from blood, obtained in a trial of the OX40 agonist ivuxolimab. The receptor source for this set is an adult with an advanced solid tumor such as melanoma, head and neck, liver or kidney cancer.

The gene calls are TRBV18 and TRBJ1-5, with TRBD1 matching 8 bases. With 1 base clipped from V and 4 bases from J, the junction kept 6 bases outside the gene matches. This CDR3 is built from 16 residues. Germline lookup yields CDR1 KGHSH and CDR2 LQKENI. The CDR3 spells CASSPRKTGANQPQHF. In nucleotides, the CDR3 is TGTGCCAGCTCACCACGGAAGACAGGGGCTAATCAGCCCCAGCATTTT.

The chain joins TRBV6-5 to TRBJ2-7; D is possibly TRBD2 (5 bases). V was pared by 2 bases and J by 7 bases, with 9 bases between. This CDR3 comprises 12 residues. Germline V gene sequence: CDR1 MNHEY, CDR2 SVGAGI. The CDR3 reads CASSYHTGEQYF. In DNA form, the CDR3 reads TGTGCCAGCAGTTACCATACGGGGGAGCAGTACTTC.

This chain joins TRBV6-5 and TRBJ2-1; D is unresolved. CDR3 length equals 13 residues. The germline gives CDR1 MNHEY, CDR2 SVGAGI. V was trimmed by 0 bases and J by 10 bases, leaving 10 bases between them. DNA for the CDR3: TGTGCCAGCAGTTACTCGATCGATTACGAGCAGTTCTTC. This translates into CASSYSIDYEQFF.

The chain is built from TRBV15 and TRBJ2-7, with D maybe TRBD1 (5 bases). V was pared by 8 bases and J by 3 bases, with 11 bases between. The CDR3 is 12 residues long. Looked up from germline, CDR1 is LNHNV and CDR2 is YYDKDF (reference sequence). CDR3 sequence: CATGKRGYEQYF. In nucleotides, the CDR3 is TGTGCCACCGGAAAAAGGGGCTACGAGCAGTACTTC.

The CDR3 sequence: CASRPGGFGSPLHF. The CDR3, as DNA: TGTGCCAGCAGACCGGGGGGGTTTGGTTCACCCCTCCACTTT. This chain uses TRBV14 with TRBJ1-6; D is possibly TRBD1 (5 bases). Between the trimmed V and J ends, which lost 6 bases and 9 bases, there was a span of 15 bases. The germline CDR1 and CDR2 sequences are SGHDN and FVKESK. The CDR3 totals 14 residues. The full variable domain, its missing parts supplied by reference TRBV14 and TRBJ1-6, is EAGVTQFPSHSVIEKGQTVTLRCDPISGHDNLYWYRRVMGKEIKFLLHFVKESKQDESGMPNNRFLAERTGGTYSTLKVQPAELEDSGVYFCASRPGGFGSPLHFGNGTRLTVT.